The present T cell receptor (beta chain) was sequenced within a study of cytomegalovirus exposure and HLA in healthy donors. The CDR3 is 14 residues long. V was shortened by 3 bases and J by 2 bases, with 11 bases between the two germline ends. Germline lookup yields CDR1 LNHDA and CDR2 SQIVND (reference sequence). The repertoire was sequenced with immunoSEQ multiplex PCR; TCRdb's copy has only in-frame clones and lacks some. The sample carries some 130,000 clones, 70% to 85% recorded once. The chain links TRBV19 to TRBJ2-7; D is possibly TRBD1 (6 bases). The TCR originated in a man younger than 45 in good health and CMV-seropositive. The sample consisted of PBMCs. CDR3 coding DNA: TGTGCCAGTAGTATGCCAGGGGTAGCCTACGAGCAGTACTTC. Protein: CASSMPGVAYEQYF. Based on the CDR3 plus reference TRBV19 and TRBJ2-7, the full variable domain is DGGITQSPKYLFRKEGQNVTLSCEQNLNHDAMYWYRQDPGQGLRLIYYSQIVNDFQKGDIAEGYSVSREKKESFPLTVTSAQKNPTAFYLCASSMPGVAYEQYFGPGTRLTVT.